What follows describes a single TCR beta chain. The record originates from a study of blood T cell repertoires in COVID-19. Whole-study context: PBMCs, B-cell-depleted T cells, or T cells were the source of the cDNA or gDNA that made up the material.

Generated by immunoSEQ multiplex PCR, the TCRdb table keeps only in-frame clones and is missing some. The repertoire holds just over 650,000 clones, with approximately 90% as singletons. The V gene end was trimmed by 4 bases and the J gene end by 2 bases; junction bases not matched to a gene: 14. CDR1 and CDR2 (germline): SGHTS, YDEGEE. The CDR3 covers 18 residues. Sequenced sample: peripheral blood. The chain employs TRBV5-8 and TRBJ1-5, with 8 bases fitting TRBD1. The TCR comes from a woman between 18 and 29 years old with acute or convalescent COVID-19. CDR3 amino acids: CASSVPRQGAMGNQPQHF. The CDR3 bases are TGTGCCAGCAGCGTTCCCCGGCAGGGGGCGATGGGCAATCAGCCCCAGCATTTT.